A selection of T cell receptor beta chains follows, all from one sample in a study of PD-L1 blockade in urothelial cancer. Assay: immunoSEQ multiplex PCR; the TCRdb copy retains only in-frame clones and omits some. The sample shows tens of thousands of clones, about 90% of them seen only once. Sequencing was performed on PBMCs, taken around atezolizumab (anti-PD-L1) treatment. The origin of the receptors is a man between 65 and 85 years old with urothelial cancer. Each CDR3 is given with its conserved first and last residue. The order of the fields is D gene, J gene, clone size, V gene, CDR3 DNA, CDR3 protein. The D gene is left open where the match is weak. The size field is filled for only some rows; it gives once, few, many or a size class.

>TRBD1|TRBJ2-7|-|TRBV27
TGTGCCAGCAGTTCGTACCCTCCGGGACAGGGCTACGAGCAGTACTTC
CASSSYPPGQGYEQYF
>TRBD2|TRBJ2-2|-|TRBV5-1
TGCGCCAGCAGGTCGGATGCGGGGGGGCTGTTTTTT
CASRSDAGGLFF
>-|TRBJ1-1|-|TRBV7-9
TGTGCCAGCAGCTTAGATAGAAACCTATTGAACACTGAAGCTTTCTTT
CASSLDRNLLNTEAFF
>-|TRBJ1-1|-|TRBV29-1
TGCAGCGTTGAAGGGCAGGGGACTGAAGCTTTCTTT
CSVEGQGTEAFF
>TRBD1|TRBJ1-2|-|TRBV6-6
TGTGCCAGCAGCCAGGCCGGGACAGACTATGGCTACACCTTC
CASSQAGTDYGYTF
>-|TRBJ1-2|-|TRBV19
TGTGCCAGTAGCATGGGGGGGGCGAGATATGGCTACACCTTC
CASSMGGARYGYTF
>TRBD2|TRBJ2-7|-|TRBV6-1
TGTGCCAGCAGTGGCTCGGGACTAGCGGGAGTCTACGAGCAGTACTTC
CASSGSGLAGVYEQYF
>-|TRBJ2-2|-|TRBV7-3
TGTGCCAGCAGCTCCGCGGGACTGCGCGACACCGGGGAGCTGTTTTTT
CASSSAGLRDTGELFF
>-|TRBJ2-5|-|TRBV7-7
TGTGCCAGCAGCGAGGGCGGGCAAGAGACCCAGTACTTC
CASSEGGQETQYF
>-|TRBJ2-3|-|TRBV18
TGTGCCAGCTCACCATTGGCGGATGCAAATGTAGATACGCAGTATTTT
CASSPLADANVDTQYF
>-|TRBJ2-2|-|TRBV15
TGTGCCACCGCACAAAAGGGACAGGCCCTCCAGGGGCGGGAGATAGCCGGGGAGCTGTTTTTT
CATAQKGQALQGREIAGELFF
>TRBD1|TRBJ2-3|once|TRBV29-1
TGCAGCGTTGAAGACCCTCCCCCCGGGACAGGGGGCACCCGCACAGATACGCAGTATTTT
CSVEDPPPGTGGTRTDTQYF
>TRBD2|TRBJ2-3|-|TRBV5-1
TGCGCCAGCAGCTTCTCACTAGCGGGAGTAACAGATACGCAGTATTTT
CASSFSLAGVTDTQYF
>-|TRBJ2-1|-|TRBV5-6
TGTGCCAGCAGCTTGTTGCAGGGGACCTACAATGAGCAGTTCTTC
CASSLLQGTYNEQFF
>-|TRBJ2-3|-|TRBV9
TGTGCCAGCAGCGTAGGGAGGGGACTCCGCACAGATACGCAGTATTTT
CASSVGRGLRTDTQYF
>TRBD1|TRBJ1-5|-|TRBV28
TGTGCCAGCAGTTTGACAGGGGGCAATCAGCCCCAGCATTTT
CASSLTGGNQPQHF
>TRBD1|TRBJ1-2|-|TRBV11-2
TGTGCCAGCAGCTTAACAGCCACCTACGGGACAGCTCTGGGCTATGGCTACACCTTC
CASSLTATYGTALGYGYTF
>-|TRBJ2-5|-|TRBV18
TGTGCCAGCTCAGGATATCCCGGGACACCCTTGACCCAGTACTTC
CASSGYPGTPLTQYF
>-|TRBJ2-1|-|TRBV7-6
TGTGCCAGCAGCTTAGCCCAACTCCTCTCAAGCAATGAGCAGTTCTTC
CASSLAQLLSSNEQFF
>TRBD2|TRBJ2-1|-|TRBV5-1
TGCGCCAGCGGGGAGGGGGCGGGGGGGTCCTACAATGAGCAGTTCTTC
CASGEGAGGSYNEQFF
>-|TRBJ2-7|-|TRBV28
TGTGCCAGCAGTTCCACCGGGACACGACTCTACGAGCAGTACTTC
CASSSTGTRLYEQYF
>-|TRBJ2-6|-|TRBV2
TGTGCCAGCAGTGATCCTTTGGAGCCTGGGGCCAACGTCCTGACTTTC
CASSDPLEPGANVLTF
>-|TRBJ2-5|-|TRBV7-9
TGTGCCAGCAGCTTAGTAGGGGTTGAGACCCAGTACTTC
CASSLVGVETQYF
>TRBD1|TRBJ1-5|-|TRBV2
TGTGCCAGCAGCCTGGGACAGGGAGGTCAGCCCCAGCATTTT
CASSLGQGGQPQHF
>-|TRBJ1-1|-|TRBV7-9
TGTGCCAGCAGCCAACGAGCTATGAACACTGAAGCTTTCTTT
CASSQRAMNTEAFF
>-|TRBJ2-5|-|TRBV5-4
TGTGCCAGCAGGCCTGACAGTCAAGAGACCCAGTACTTC
CASRPDSQETQYF
>TRBD1|TRBJ2-7|-|TRBV25-1
TGTGCCAGCAGTGGGGACAGGGGGCATTACGAGCAGTACTTC
CASSGDRGHYEQYF
>TRBD2|TRBJ2-1|-|TRBV6-1
TGTGCCAGCAGTGCGGGGGGTTATGTCAATGAGCAGTTCTTC
CASSAGGYVNEQFF
>-|TRBJ2-6|-|TRBV5-1
TGCGCCAGCAGCCCAGGGGCCTCTGGGGCCAACGTCCTGACTTTC
CASSPGASGANVLTF
>-|TRBJ1-5|-|TRBV7-2
TGTGCCAGCAGCTTAGTGGGGGGGAATCAGCCCCAGCATTTT
CASSLVGGNQPQHF
>-|TRBJ2-4|few|TRBV7-9
TGTGCCAGCAGCCGCCCGGAGGGCGGAATGGTTCAGTACTTC
CASSRPEGGMVQYF
>-|TRBJ2-7|-|TRBV5-1
TGCGCCAGCAGCTTTTCTGGGAGCTCCTACGAGCAGTACTTC
CASSFSGSSYEQYF
>-|TRBJ2-2|-|TRBV7-8
TGTGCCAGCAGCTTAAGGGGGTTTGGGGCCGGGGAGCTGTTTTTT
CASSLRGFGAGELFF
>TRBD1|TRBJ1-2|-|TRBV5-1
TGCGCCAGCAGCCTAGGGACAGCTAACTATGGCTACACCTTC
CASSLGTANYGYTF
>-|TRBJ1-5|-|TRBV7-2
TGTGCCAGCAGCCGGGAATCGGTTGGCCTGGGAATCAATCAGCCCCAGCATTTT
CASSRESVGLGINQPQHF
>TRBD2|TRBJ2-1|once|TRBV6-6
TGTGCCAGCACCAACGGACGGCTAGCGGGTAATGAGCAGTTCTTC
CASTNGRLAGNEQFF
>TRBD2|TRBJ2-1|-|TRBV11-2
TGTGCCAGCAGCAACGGACTAGCGGGAGAAGGTCGATACAATGAGCAGTTCTTC
CASSNGLAGEGRYNEQFF
>TRBD1|TRBJ2-7|-|TRBV6-5
TGTGCCAGCGCACAGGGGAGCAACGAGCAGTACTTC
CASAQGSNEQYF